These 27 T cell receptor beta chains were all obtained from the same sample, sequenced in a study of blood T cell repertoires in COVID-19. TCRdb's table, derived via immunoSEQ multiplex PCR, lists solely in-frame clones and lacks some. The sample contains approximately 300,000 clones, approximately 90% of which appear only once. Sequencing was carried out using PBMCs or T cells enriched from blood (not recorded which). The receptors derive from a woman between 18 and 29 years old who had recovered from COVID-19.

The CDR3 loop is CASSFRDSLGNTIYF. CDR3 nucleotide sequence: TGTGCCAGCAGCTTTAGGGACAGCCTTGGAAACACCATATATTTT. The chain uses TRBV7-9 and TRBJ1-3, with 7 bases lining up with TRBD1. CDR3 length: 15 amino acids. Germline values: CDR1 SEHNR, CDR2 FQNEAQ (reference sequence). V trimming: 3 bases; J trimming: 3 bases; junction bases outside the gene matches: 5.

The chain couples TRBV4-1 to TRBJ1-6; 9 positions agree with TRBD1. Germline CDR1 MGHRA, CDR2 YSYEKL. The CDR3 is 17 amino acids. The trim removed 1 base at V and 7 bases at J, leaving 8 bases unmatched. The CDR3 reads CASSQGPGQGYNSPLHF. Written as DNA, the CDR3 is TGCGCCAGCAGCCAAGGGCCCGGACAGGGGTACAATTCACCCCTCCACTTT.

The CDR3 nucleotides are TGCACCAGCAGCCAAGTCGTGGCCCAAACGGGGATTGACGGAGCTAACTATGGCTACACCTTC. This gives the protein CTSSQVVAQTGIDGANYGYTF. The chain employs TRBV1 and TRBJ1-2. TRBV1 counts as a pseudogene. This CDR3 has 21 residues.

This clone appeared a few times. The genes are TRBV18 and TRBJ1-5; the match to TRBD1 covers 9 bases. V lost 3 bases and J lost 3; bases outside the gene matches: 6. The CDR3 is 16 amino acids. The germline V gene encodes CDR1 KGHSH and CDR2 LQKENI. As DNA, the CDR3 is TGTGCCAGCTCACCCACGACAGGGGGACCCAATCAGCCCCAGCATTTT. Encoded protein: CASSPTTGGPNQPQHF.

V is TRBV15 and J is TRBJ1-3, with unresolved D. There are 14 residues in the CDR3. CDR1 and CDR2 (germline): LNHNV, YYDKDF (reference sequence). Trimming shortened V by 4 bases and J by 0 bases, and 7 bases separated the two germline ends. The CDR3 protein is CATSKGASGNTIYF. The CDR3 bases are TGTGCCACCAGCAAAGGAGCCTCTGGAAACACCATATATTTT.

This chain links TRBV28 with TRBJ2-3; weak D call: TRBD1 (5 bases). This CDR3 is 14 amino acids long. V lost 3 bases, J lost 2 bases, and 9 bases lay in between. Per germline, CDR1 MDHEN and CDR2 SYDVKM. The CDR3 sequence is CASSFSGPTDTQYF. The CDR3 DNA is TGTGCCAGCAGTTTCTCAGGGCCCACAGATACGCAGTATTTT. The variable domain in full, completed from reference TRBV28 and TRBJ2-3, reads DVKVTQSSRYLVKRTGEKVFLECVQDMDHENMFWYRQDPGLGLRLIYFSYDVKMKEKGDIPEGYSVSREKKERFSLILESASTNQTSMYLCASSFSGPTDTQYFGPGTRLTVL.

The chain uses TRBV5-4 and TRBJ1-1, with unresolved D. Germline CDR1 is SGHNT and CDR2 is YYREEE (reference sequence). The length of the CDR3 is 13 residues. V lost 0 bases and J lost 1, with 4 bases in between. The CDR3 nucleotides are TGTGCCAGCAGCTTGGAAGCGAACACTGAAGCTTTCTTT. Protein sequence: CASSLEANTEAFF.

This clone was seen just once. The V and J genes are TRBV3-1 (or the pseudogene TRBV3-2) and TRBJ2-7, with D maybe TRBD2 (5 bases). V was clipped by 0 bases and J by 1 base, with 10 bases between them. Germline loops: CDR1 LGHDT, CDR2 YNNKEL (reference sequence). CDR3 length: 15 amino acids. CDR3 coding DNA: TGTGCCAGCAGCCAAGAGGGTAGAGGGTCCTACGAGCAGTACTTC. Amino acid sequence: CASSQEGRGSYEQYF.

The chain uses TRBV25-1 and TRBJ2-3; no definite D call. Germline-derived CDR1 and CDR2 are MGHDK and SYGVNS. The V end was cut by 6 bases, the J end by 0 bases, with 10 bases between. The length of the CDR3 is 14 residues. The CDR3 DNA follows: TGTGCCAGCAGCTCCGGAGCTAGCACAGATACGCAGTATTTT. Translated: CASSSGASTDTQYF. The full variable domain, rest sourced from reference TRBV25-1 and TRBJ2-3, is EADIYQTPRYLVIGTGKKITLECSQTMGHDKMYWYQQDPGMELHLIHYSYGVNSTEKGDLSSESTVSRIRTEHFPLTLESARPSHTSQYLCASSSGASTDTQYFGPGTRLTVL.

DNA for the CDR3: TGCGCCAGCAGCACTACGGGACAGAGGAACACTGAAGCTTTCTTT. This encodes CASSTTGQRNTEAFF. V usage is TRBV5-1 and J usage is TRBJ1-1; 7 positions match TRBD1. CDR3 length: 15 amino acids. V shed 4 bases and J 1 base; nucleotides not matched to a gene: 7. Germline values: CDR1 SGHRS, CDR2 YFSETQ. Together with reference TRBV5-1 and TRBJ1-1, the CDR3 gives the full variable domain: KAGVTQTPRYLIKTRGQQVTLSCSPISGHRSVSWYQQTPGQGLQFLFEYFSETQRNKGNFPGRFSGRQFSNSRSEMNVSTLELGDSALYLCASSTTGQRNTEAFFGQGTRLTVV.

The chain carries TRBV11-2 and TRBJ2-3, with 9 nucleotides matching TRBD1. This CDR3 is built from 15 residues. Germline CDR1 reads SGHAT; CDR2 reads FQNNGV. J lost 5 bases, V lost 6 bases, and 9 bases had no gene match. CDR3 coding DNA: TGTGCCAGCAGGCGACCGGGACAGGGTGAAGATACGCAGTATTTT. Translating it yields CASRRPGQGEDTQYF. The variable domain in full, completed from reference TRBV11-2 and TRBJ2-3, reads EAGVAQSPRYKIIEKRQSVAFWCNPISGHATLYWYQQILGQGPKLLIQFQNNGVVDDSQLPKDRFSAERLKGVDSTLKIQPAKLEDSAVYLCASRRPGQGEDTQYFGPGTRLTVL.

The chain recombines TRBV4-2 with TRBJ1-2; D remains unclear. Germline V gene lookup returns CDR1 LGHNA and CDR2 YNFKEQ. The V gene lost 4 bases and the J gene lost 4 bases, with 7 bases spanning the gap. This CDR3 is built from 12 residues. CDR3 nucleotide sequence: TGTGCCAGCAGCCTCCATAGCTATGGCTACACCTTC. This translates into CASSLHSYGYTF.

The genes are TRBV2 and TRBJ2-1; no reliable D call. Germline assignment: CDR1 SNHLY and CDR2 FYNNEI. This CDR3 contains 12 residues. Trimming took 7 bases from V and 4 from J, leaving 8 bases between them. The CDR3 DNA is TGTGCCAGCAATGTTTTATACAATGAGCAGTTCTTC. It codes for CASNVLYNEQFF. The complete variable domain, with remaining parts taken from reference TRBV2 and TRBJ2-1, reads EPEVTQTPSHQVTQMGQEVILRCVPISNHLYFYWYRQILGQKVEFLVSFYNNEISEKSEIFDDQFSVERPDGSNFTLKIRSTKLEDSAMYFCASNVLYNEQFFGPGTRLTVL.

J is TRBJ1-4 and V is TRBV30, with D possibly matching TRBD1 (6 bases). V was trimmed by 1 base and J by 5 bases, leaving 14 bases between them. The germline gives CDR1 GTSNPN, CDR2 SVGIG (reference sequence). The CDR3 is 15 amino acids. The CDR3 DNA sequence: TGTGCCTGGAGTGAACAGGCGGGGGCCAATGAAAAACTGTTTTTT. Translating gives CAWSEQAGANEKLFF.

The J gene is TRBJ1-6, the V gene TRBV28, with 8 bases that match TRBD1. The CDR3 loop spans 14 amino acids. Germline loops: CDR1 MDHEN, CDR2 SYDVKM. V trimming: 10 bases; J trimming: 0 bases; junction bases outside the gene matches: 2. The CDR3 DNA follows: TGTGCCACTCAGGGGGCCTCCTATAATTCACCCCTCCACTTT. This encodes CATQGASYNSPLHF.

Remarks on this clone: Sequence at one end of the junction differs from germline and may be a read error. V gene TRBV24-1 combines with J gene TRBJ2-2, with TRBD2 matching 7 bases. The CDR3 contains 13 residues. CDR1 is KGHDR and CDR2 is SFDVKD in the germline V gene. CDR3 protein: CATSGGNTGELFF. The DNA of the CDR3 is TGTGCCACCTCCGGGGGGAACACCGGGGAGTTGTTTTTT.

J is TRBJ1-6 and V is TRBV19; 8 bases line up with TRBD1. From germline, CDR1 is LNHDA and CDR2 SQIVND (reference sequence). V shed 6 bases and J 10 bases; nucleotides not matched to a gene: 11. The CDR3 runs to 15 residues. CDR3 sequence: CASSYSTGGKSPLHF. The CDR3 bases are TGTGCCAGTAGCTATTCTACAGGGGGGAAATCACCCCTCCACTTT.

V gene TRBV18 combines with J gene TRBJ1-2; D not resolved. The CDR3 has 13 residues. CDR1 is KGHSH, CDR2 LQKENI, per germline. V was trimmed by 6 bases and J by 4 bases, leaving 12 bases between them. CDR3 bases: TGTGCCAGCTCCGACGGGATTTCCTATGGCTACACCTTC. This codes for CASSDGISYGYTF.

V and J are TRBV18 and TRBJ1-1, with D perhaps TRBD1 (6 bases). The CDR3 spans 14 residues. V was trimmed by 0 bases and J by 5 bases, leaving 10 bases between them. The germline gives CDR1 KGHSH, CDR2 LQKENI. CDR3 in amino acids: CASSPPQGWTEAFF. The CDR3 region has the DNA TGTGCCAGCTCACCACCCCAGGGGTGGACTGAAGCTTTCTTT.

The chain links TRBV9 to TRBJ2-7, with 8 bases that match TRBD1. The CDR3 is 14 amino acids. CDR1 is SGDLS and CDR2 is YYNGEE in the germline V gene. V gave up 6 bases and J gave up 4 bases; unmatched junction bases: 9. The CDR3, as DNA: TGTGCCAGCAACGGACAGGGAGAAGGGTACGAGCAGTACTTC. The encoded protein is CASNGQGEGYEQYF.

The rearrangement joins TRBV6-6 to TRBJ2-7; 7 bases map to TRBD1. This CDR3 is 14 amino acids long. Germline V lookup: CDR1 MNHNY, CDR2 SVGAGI (reference sequence). The ends lost 4 bases at V and 6 bases at J; junction bases unmatched: 9. Here the CDR3 DNA reads TGTGCCAGCAGTTCCGGGACAGCTCACCCCGAGCAGTACTTC. This encodes CASSSGTAHPEQYF.

V and J are TRBV28 and TRBJ1-2; TRBD1 agrees at 7 bases. V gave up 6 bases and J gave up 0 bases; unmatched junction bases: 10. The CDR3 covers 16 residues. The V gene's germline CDR1 is MDHEN and CDR2 SYDVKM. The CDR3 region is CASSSGGRISNYGYTF. In nucleotides, the CDR3 is TGTGCCAGCAGCTCAGGGGGGCGAATTTCTAACTATGGCTACACCTTC.

This clone was counted only a few times. The chain joins TRBV21-1 to TRBJ2-3; no check of the table's D call, TRBD2, against the DNA was made. TRBV21-1 is termed a pseudogene. The CDR3 spans 20 residues. CDR3: CASSKYPPTSGLLFTDTQYF. The CDR3, as DNA: TGTGCCAGCAGCAAATACCCCCCCACTAGCGGCCTTCTCTTCACAGATACGCAGTATTTT.

The chain uses TRBV5-1 and TRBJ1-1; 7 bases fit TRBD1. The CDR3 contains 15 residues. The J segment lost 10 bases and the V segment lost 1 base, leaving 13 bases of the junction unmatched. Germline V CDR1 and CDR2: SGHRS, YFSETQ. The CDR3 loop reads CASSLSTPSQGRAFF. CDR3 nucleotide sequence: TGCGCCAGCAGCTTGTCCACCCCCTCACAGGGGCGAGCTTTCTTT.

This clone was detected a few times. This chain joins TRBV5-5 and TRBJ2-5, with TRBD2 identical over 11 bases. V trimming: 4 bases; J trimming: 4 bases; junction bases outside the gene matches: 6. In germline, CDR1 is SGHKS, CDR2 YYEKEE (reference sequence). This CDR3 contains 15 residues. The CDR3 sequence: CASSPVAGGPETQYF. CDR3 DNA sequence: TGTGCCAGCAGCCCTGTAGCGGGGGGGCCAGAGACCCAGTACTTC.

Comments on this clone: The junction shows a germline mismatch at one end, possibly a read error. V and J are TRBV6-6 and TRBJ1-2; D is unresolved. The V gene's germline CDR1 is MNHNY and CDR2 SVGAGI (reference sequence). CDR3 size: 11 residues. The DNA of the CDR3 is TGTGCCAGCAGTGATAGCGTCCAGCCCTTTTTC. Encoded protein: CASSDSVQPFF.

This sequence joins TRBV30 and TRBJ1-3; no clear D. Germline values: CDR1 GTSNPN, CDR2 SVGIG (reference sequence). This CDR3 contains 11 residues. The V end lost 1 base, the J end lost 15 bases, and 13 bases lay between the germline ends. CDR3: CAWSANTARYF. As DNA, the CDR3 is TGTGCCTGGAGTGCTAATACTGCAAGATATTTT.